The subject of this entry is one T cell receptor beta chain. This clonotype was recorded many times. Its binding antigen is unknown. The input lacks base qualities; no much larger clone sits a single base away. The library was prepared using 5' RACE. The instrument given in TCRdb is Illumina MiSeq. During library preparation, unique molecular identifiers were attached to individual cDNA molecules so that TCRs could be counted quantitatively and reproducibly. The authors processed their data as follows. The median number of TCRs per sample was over 85,000, ranging from roughly 20,000 to 700,000. V, J and CDR3 annotation of the TCR reads was carried out using the Decombinator software suite. To make PS versus PT1 abundance plots, every sample was subsampled to the same number of TCRs (28,000). TCRs were defined as expanded if absent before sensitization and observed at least eight times at the 2-week time point. TCRdb reran the public reads through fastp at Q25 and MiXCR, keeping productive beta chains. Every entry covers one CDR3 protein and lists the most common genes and DNA from its rows. The V and J calls and clone size are TCRdb's, not the authors'. The sample table records roughly 110,000 distinct CDR3 sequences; around 20% of these occur just once. In total, the top ten clones hold approximately 2.6% of the sample.

The data originate from a study of human T cells and chemical hapten exposure (dated by TCRdb to 2020 to 2023). With respect to the entire study: Libraries were combined into a pool for sequencing, and differences in TCR yield between samples came mainly from small differences in library volumes within the pool. This study followed changes in the peripheral blood TCR repertoire in vivo during primary and secondary sensitization of alopecia patients to the hapten diphenylcyclopropenone (DPC). Each blood RNA sample was used to sequence both TCR alpha and TCR beta chains.

Total RNA was isolated from unfractionated whole blood collected in Tempus Blood RNA tubes. Five healthy volunteers served as TCR sequencing controls and were bled at day 0, 2 weeks and 6 weeks. V loses 2 bases of germline sequence and J loses 0 bases, and the interval between the two ends is 10 bases. Counted from cysteine to phenylalanine, this CDR3 has 16 amino acids. Of the read, only the CDR3 DNA is kept; its 48 bases are in frame from base 1. CDR1 and CDR2, looked up from the germline V gene (reference sequence), are MNHNY and SVGAGI. Points the paper makes about the study in general: DPC sensitization did not change the number of TCRs with a frequency above 1 in 1000, and there was no evidence of changes in global repertoire structure. Repeated subsampling changed both the strength of the expansion versus patch-test correlation and the threshold at which that correlation became significant.

The V gene is TRBV6-6 and the J gene is TRBJ2-2; TRBD2 is perhaps the D gene, given 7 matching bases. This clonotype was obtained from a human donor in good health. The sequenced DNA is TGTGCCAGCAGTTACAGGGGGGGCCCGAACACCGGGGAGCTGTTTTTT. It translates as CASSYRGGPNTGELFF.